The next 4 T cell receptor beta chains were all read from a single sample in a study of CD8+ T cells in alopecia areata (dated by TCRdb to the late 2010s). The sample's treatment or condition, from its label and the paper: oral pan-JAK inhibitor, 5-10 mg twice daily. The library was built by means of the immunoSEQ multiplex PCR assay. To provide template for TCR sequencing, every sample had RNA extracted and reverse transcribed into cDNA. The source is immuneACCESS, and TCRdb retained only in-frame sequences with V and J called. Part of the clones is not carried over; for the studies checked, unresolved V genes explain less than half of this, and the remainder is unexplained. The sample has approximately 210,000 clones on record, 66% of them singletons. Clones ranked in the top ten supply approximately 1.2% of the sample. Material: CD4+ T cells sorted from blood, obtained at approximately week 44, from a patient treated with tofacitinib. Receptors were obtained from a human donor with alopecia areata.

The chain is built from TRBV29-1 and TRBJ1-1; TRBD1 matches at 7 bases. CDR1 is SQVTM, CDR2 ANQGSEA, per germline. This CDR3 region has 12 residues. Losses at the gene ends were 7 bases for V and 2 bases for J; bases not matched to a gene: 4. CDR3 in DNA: TGCAGCGAACGACAGGGAAACACTGAAGCTTTCTTT. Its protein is CSERQGNTEAFF.

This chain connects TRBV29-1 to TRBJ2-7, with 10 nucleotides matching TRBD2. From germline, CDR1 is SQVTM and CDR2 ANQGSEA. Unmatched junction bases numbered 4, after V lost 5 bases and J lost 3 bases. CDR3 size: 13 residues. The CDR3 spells CSVSGGEIYEQYF. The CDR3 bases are TGCAGCGTTAGCGGGGGGGAAATCTACGAGCAGTACTTC.

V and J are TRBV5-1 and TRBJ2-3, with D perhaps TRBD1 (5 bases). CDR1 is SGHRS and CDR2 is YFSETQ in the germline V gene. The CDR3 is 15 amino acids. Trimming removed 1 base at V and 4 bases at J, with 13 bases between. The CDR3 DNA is TGCGCCAGCAGCTTGTGGGGCGTGGAAGCAGATACGCAGTATTTT. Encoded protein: CASSLWGVEADTQYF.

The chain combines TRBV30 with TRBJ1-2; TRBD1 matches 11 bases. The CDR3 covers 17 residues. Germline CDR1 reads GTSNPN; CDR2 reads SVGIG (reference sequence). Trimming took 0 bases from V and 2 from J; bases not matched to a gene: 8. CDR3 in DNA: TGTGCCTGGAGTGTGGCGGGACAGGGGGGCCAAAACTATGGCTACACCTTC. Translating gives CAWSVAGQGGQNYGYTF.